The 18 T cell receptor beta chains in this list originate from one sample, sequenced in a study of blood T cell repertoires in COVID-19 (dated by TCRdb to between 2020 and 2021). The library came from the immunoSEQ multiplex PCR assay. TCRdb limited this immuneACCESS table to in-frame rearrangements with V and J called. A share of clones is missing; checked studies link under half to unresolved V genes, and the rest is unexplained. The sample table records around 150,000 clones; roughly 82% of these occur just once. The ten largest clones add up to 9.5% to 11% of the sample. Material: PBMCs or T cells enriched from blood (not recorded which). The receptors originated from a man between 45 and 60 years old who had recovered from COVID-19.

Here the CDR3 reads CASSQERQTSYNEQFF. The DNA for the CDR3 is TGTGCCAGCAGCCAAGAAAGACAGACATCCTACAATGAGCAGTTCTTC. This chain joins TRBV14 and TRBJ2-1, with D possibly TRBD1 on 5 matching bases. V was cut by 0 bases and J by 1 base, with 10 bases left in between. The germline V gene encodes CDR1 SGHDN and CDR2 FVKESK. The CDR3 contains 16 residues.

This clone was detected once. This rearrangement joins TRBV5-1 to TRBJ1-1, with 8 bases fitting TRBD1. The CDR3 has 14 residues. The germline V gene has CDR1 SGHRS and CDR2 YFSETQ. V lost 3 bases to trimming and J lost 4 bases; unmatched junction nucleotides: 5. The CDR3 here is CASSYAGTGTEAFF. The CDR3 DNA reads TGCGCCAGCAGCTACGCCGGGACAGGCACTGAAGCTTTCTTT.

The rearrangement joins TRBV30 to TRBJ1-1; 8 bases agree with TRBD1. Trimming at V came to 4 bases and at J to 1 base, leaving 2 bases not matched to a gene. The CDR3 spans 13 residues. CDR1 GTSNPN and CDR2 SVGIG come from the germline V gene (reference sequence). The CDR3 DNA is TGTGCCTGGACAGGGGGCGCGAACACTGAAGCTTTCTTT. This sequence encodes CAWTGGANTEAFF.

The chain employs TRBV5-1 and TRBJ1-1; D possibly corresponds to TRBD1 (5 bases). This CDR3 spans 13 amino acids. Per germline, CDR1 SGHRS and CDR2 YFSETQ. V lost 8 bases and J 0 bases, leaving 11 bases between the germline ends. The CDR3 DNA is TGCGCCAGTAAGACAGATATGAACACTGAAGCTTTCTTT. This gives the protein CASKTDMNTEAFF.

The rearrangement links TRBV14 to TRBJ2-1; weak D call: TRBD2 (6 bases). With 1 base removed from V and 10 bases from J, the gap between germline ends came to 11 bases. Germline-derived CDR1 and CDR2 are SGHDN and FVKESK. This CDR3 has 13 residues. The CDR3 DNA follows: TGTGCCAGCAGCCAAGTTACGGGAGTCGAGCAGTTCTTC. Its translation: CASSQVTGVEQFF.

J is TRBJ1-2 and V is TRBV4-1; D is ambiguous. CDR1 MGHRA and CDR2 YSYEKL come from the germline V gene. The CDR3 spans 15 residues. V lost 1 base and J 1 base, leaving 10 bases between the germline ends. The CDR3 loop is CASSQVTAVNYGYTF. In nucleotides, the CDR3 is TGCGCCAGCAGCCAAGTAACAGCGGTTAACTATGGCTACACCTTC.

CDR3 protein: CASSFGTGNEQYF. Here the CDR3 DNA reads TGTGCCAGCAGCTTTGGGACAGGGAACGAGCAGTACTTC. The V gene is TRBV11-2, the J gene TRBJ2-7; 9 bases fit TRBD1. V dropped 3 bases and J dropped 5; count of bases not matched to a gene: 2. The CDR3 consists of 13 residues. Germline CDR1 and CDR2: SGHAT and FQNNGV.

The genes are TRBV5-1 and TRBJ2-7; TRBD2 aligns across 11 bases. The ends lost 1 base at V and 4 bases at J; junction bases unmatched: 4. From germline, CDR1 is SGHRS and CDR2 YFSETQ. The CDR3 has 15 amino acids. Here the CDR3 DNA reads TGCGCCAGCAGCTTGACGGCTAGCGGGGGGTACGAGCAGTACTTC. Its protein is CASSLTASGGYEQYF.

The chain is built from TRBV11-2 and TRBJ2-7; TRBD2 agrees at 8 bases. Looked up from germline, CDR1 is SGHAT and CDR2 is FQNNGV. The CDR3 totals 17 residues. The trim removed 0 bases at V and 4 bases at J, leaving 11 bases unmatched. CDR3 DNA: TGTGCCAGCAGCTTAGAGGGGGGCCGGGAGGGTATGTACGAGCAGTACTTC. This translates into CASSLEGGREGMYEQYF.

The chain is built from TRBV28 and TRBJ1-3; TRBD1 agrees at 8 bases. The CDR3 totals 17 residues. Germline V gives CDR1 MDHEN, CDR2 SYDVKM. With V trimmed by 11 bases and J by 0 bases, 15 bases remained unmatched. The CDR3 DNA sequence: TGTGCCGGCTCGACTGGGGACAGGTCTAGCTCTGGAAACACCATATATTTT. It yields the protein CAGSTGDRSSSGNTIYF.

This clone was seen a single time. V usage is TRBV28 and J usage is TRBJ1-5; unclear D gene. CDR1 and CDR2 from the germline V gene are MDHEN and SYDVKM. The CDR3 has 13 residues. Trimming cost V 2 bases and J 5 bases, with 7 bases left between them. The CDR3 protein is CASSLPRHQPQHF. In nucleotides, the CDR3 is TGTGCCAGCAGTTTACCCAGGCATCAGCCCCAGCATTTT.

The gene calls are TRBV24-1 and TRBJ2-5; 12 bases agree with TRBD1. V lost 3 bases to trimming and J lost 4 bases; unmatched junction nucleotides: 8. Germline values: CDR1 KGHDR, CDR2 SFDVKD. The CDR3 extends over 17 amino acids. The CDR3 region is CATSDRIRDRGRETQYF. The CDR3 DNA reads as TGTGCCACCAGTGATCGGATCCGGGACAGGGGGCGAGAGACCCAGTACTTC.

The chain employs TRBV2 and TRBJ2-5; 9 nucleotides align to TRBD1. After removal of 6 bases from V and 8 bases from J, the junction contained 16 bases not matched to a gene. CDR1 and CDR2 (germline): SNHLY, FYNNEI. The CDR3 is 16 amino acids. CDR3 region: CASSQLGGQGSGTQYF. The CDR3 coding sequence is TGTGCCAGCAGCCAACTGGGGGGACAGGGTTCGGGTACCCAGTACTTC.

The chain joins TRBV4-1 to TRBJ2-2; D ambiguous. This CDR3 has 14 amino acids. In germline, CDR1 is MGHRA, CDR2 YSYEKL. V shed 0 bases and J shed 6 bases, with 8 bases lying between them. In DNA, the CDR3 is TGCGCCAGCAGCCAAGATTTTCTTCCCGGGGAGCTGTTTTTT. This sequence encodes CASSQDFLPGELFF.

The CDR3 loop is CASSEGIPGLAGSGTQYF. CDR3 bases: TGCGCCAGCAGTGAGGGGATACCGGGACTAGCGGGGTCGGGTACGCAGTATTTT. This chain uses TRBV10-1 with TRBJ2-3; 13 bases line up with TRBD2. The germline CDR1 and CDR2 sequences are WNHNN and SYGVQD (reference sequence). This CDR3 contains 18 residues. The V segment lost 2 bases and the J segment 8 bases; nucleotides outside the gene matches: 13.

The chain uses TRBV19 and TRBJ2-1; 9 nucleotides match TRBD2. Germline CDR1 reads LNHDA; CDR2 reads SQIVND (reference sequence). J lost 7 bases, V lost 3 bases, and 7 bases had no gene match. CDR3 length: 15 amino acids. The CDR3 reads CASSIPSGRSNEQFF. CDR3 in DNA: TGTGCCAGTAGTATCCCCAGCGGGAGGTCAAATGAGCAGTTCTTC.

V is TRBV5-1 and J is TRBJ1-1; 7 nucleotides align to TRBD1. The CDR3 has 14 amino acids. Unmatched junction bases numbered 3, after V lost 4 bases and J lost 0 bases. CDR1 and CDR2 (germline): SGHRS, YFSETQ. This CDR3 is CASSKGQLNTEAFF. The CDR3, as DNA: TGCGCCAGCAGCAAGGGACAGCTGAACACTGAAGCTTTCTTT.

The J gene is TRBJ2-7, the V gene TRBV5-4, with a tentative D call TRBD1 (7 bases). The germline CDR1 and CDR2 sequences are SGHNT and YYREEE (reference sequence). Trimming stripped 4 bases from V and 5 bases from J, with 19 bases between. The CDR3 runs to 15 residues. The CDR3 loop reads CASSQGGQGRHEQYF. The CDR3, as DNA: TGTGCCAGCAGCCAGGGGGGCCAGGGGAGGCACGAGCAGTACTTC.